This T cell receptor (beta chain) was documented in a study of OX40 agonist ivuxolimab in advanced cancers. From germline, CDR1 is LNHDA and CDR2 SQIVND (reference sequence). CDR3 size: 13 residues. Trimming stripped 7 bases from V and 8 bases from J, with 17 bases between. Libraries were prepared by immunoSEQ multiplex PCR; TCRdb keeps only in-frame clonotypes and omits some of them. The sample has around 50,000 clones; about 89% are singletons. The sample here was CD4+ or CD8+ T cells sorted from blood, taken in a trial of the OX40 agonist ivuxolimab. This clonotype originated in an adult with an advanced solid tumor such as melanoma, head and neck, liver or kidney cancer. The rearrangement links TRBV19 to TRBJ1-2; D not certain. The CDR3 sequence is CASIETGREGYTF. CDR3 DNA sequence: TGTGCCAGTATAGAGACCGGCAGAGAAGGCTACACCTTC.